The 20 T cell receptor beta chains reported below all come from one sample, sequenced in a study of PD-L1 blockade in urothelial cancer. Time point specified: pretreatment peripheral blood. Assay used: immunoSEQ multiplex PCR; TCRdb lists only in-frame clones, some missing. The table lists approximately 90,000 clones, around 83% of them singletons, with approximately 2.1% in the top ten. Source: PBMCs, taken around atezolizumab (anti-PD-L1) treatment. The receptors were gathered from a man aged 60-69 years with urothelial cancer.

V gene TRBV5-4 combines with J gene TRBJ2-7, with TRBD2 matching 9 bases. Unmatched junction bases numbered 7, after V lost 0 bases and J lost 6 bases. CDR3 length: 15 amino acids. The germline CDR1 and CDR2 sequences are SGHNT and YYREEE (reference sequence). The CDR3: CASSLGGTSPIEQYF. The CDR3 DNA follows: TGTGCCAGCAGCTTGGGTGGGACTAGCCCCATCGAGCAGTACTTC. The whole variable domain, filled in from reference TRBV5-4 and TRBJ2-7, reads ETGVTQSPTHLIKTRGQQVTLRCSSQSGHNTVSWYQQALGQGPQFIFQYYREEENGRGNFPPRFSGLQFPNYSSELNVNALELDDSALYLCASSLGGTSPIEQYFGPGTRLTVT.

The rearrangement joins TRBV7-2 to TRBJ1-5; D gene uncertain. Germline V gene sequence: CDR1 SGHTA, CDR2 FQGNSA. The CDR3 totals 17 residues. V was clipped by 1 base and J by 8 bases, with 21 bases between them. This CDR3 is CASSLESLGRPFEPQHF. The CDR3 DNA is TGTGCCAGCAGCTTAGAGTCTTTAGGGAGGCCTTTCGAGCCCCAGCATTTT.

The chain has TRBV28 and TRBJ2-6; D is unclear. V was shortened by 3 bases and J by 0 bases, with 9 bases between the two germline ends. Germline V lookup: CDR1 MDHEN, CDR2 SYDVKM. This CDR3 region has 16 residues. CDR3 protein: CASSFLPRSGANVLTF. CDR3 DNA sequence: TGTGCCAGCAGTTTTCTCCCGCGCTCTGGGGCCAACGTCCTGACTTTC.

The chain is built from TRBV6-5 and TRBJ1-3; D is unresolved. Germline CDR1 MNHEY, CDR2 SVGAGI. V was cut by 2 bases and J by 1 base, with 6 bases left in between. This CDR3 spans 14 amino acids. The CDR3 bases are TGTGCCAGCAGTTACGGAGTATCTGGAAACACCATATATTTT. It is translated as CASSYGVSGNTIYF.

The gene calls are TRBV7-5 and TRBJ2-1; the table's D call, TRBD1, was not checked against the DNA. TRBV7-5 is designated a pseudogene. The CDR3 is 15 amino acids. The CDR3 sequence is CVRSQGQPPYNEQFF. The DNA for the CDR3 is TGTGTCAGAAGCCAAGGACAGCCACCCTACAATGAGCAGTTCTTC.

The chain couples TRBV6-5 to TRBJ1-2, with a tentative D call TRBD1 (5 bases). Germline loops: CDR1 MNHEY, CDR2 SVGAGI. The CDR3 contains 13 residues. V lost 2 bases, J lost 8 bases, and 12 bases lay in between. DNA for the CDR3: TGTGCCAGCAGTTACGGGGCAGAGGTGGGCTACACCTTC. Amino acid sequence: CASSYGAEVGYTF.

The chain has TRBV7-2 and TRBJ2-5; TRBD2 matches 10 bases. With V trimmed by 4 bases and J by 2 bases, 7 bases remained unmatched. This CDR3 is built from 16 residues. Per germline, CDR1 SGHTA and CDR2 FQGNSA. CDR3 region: CASSSGLAANQETQYF. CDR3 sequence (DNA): TGTGCCAGCAGCTCCGGACTAGCGGCAAATCAAGAGACCCAGTACTTC.

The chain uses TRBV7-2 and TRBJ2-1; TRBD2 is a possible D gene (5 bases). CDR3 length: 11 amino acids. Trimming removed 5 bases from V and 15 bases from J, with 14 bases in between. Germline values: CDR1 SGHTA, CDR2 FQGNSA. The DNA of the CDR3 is TGTGCCAGCAGCCGCGGAGGAGGTTGGTTCTTC. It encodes CASSRGGGWFF. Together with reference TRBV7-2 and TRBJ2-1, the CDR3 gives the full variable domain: GAGVSQSPSNKVTEKGKDVELRCDPISGHTALYWYRQSLGQGLEFLIYFQGNSAPDKSGLPSDRFSAERTGGSVSTLTIQRTQQEDSAVYLCASSRGGGWFFGPGTRLTVL.

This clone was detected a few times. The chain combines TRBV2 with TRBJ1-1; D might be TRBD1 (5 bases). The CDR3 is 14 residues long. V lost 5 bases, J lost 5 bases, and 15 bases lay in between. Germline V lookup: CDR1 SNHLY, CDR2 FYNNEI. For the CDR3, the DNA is TGTGCCAGCAGTCCCCCTGGGCAGGGAACTGAAGCTTTCTTT. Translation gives CASSPPGQGTEAFF.

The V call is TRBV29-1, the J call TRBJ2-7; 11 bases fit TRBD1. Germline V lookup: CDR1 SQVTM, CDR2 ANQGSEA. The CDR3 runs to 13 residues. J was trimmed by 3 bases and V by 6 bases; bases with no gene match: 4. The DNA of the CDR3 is TGCAGCGTCCGGACAGGGGGCGGCTACGAGCAGTACTTC. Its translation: CSVRTGGGYEQYF.

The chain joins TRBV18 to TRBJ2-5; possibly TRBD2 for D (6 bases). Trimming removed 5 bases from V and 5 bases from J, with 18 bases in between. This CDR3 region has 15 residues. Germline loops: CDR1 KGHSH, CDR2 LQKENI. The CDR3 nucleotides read TGTGCCAGCTCAAATACAGGAGGGCTTTACGAGACCCAGTACTTC. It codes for CASSNTGGLYETQYF.

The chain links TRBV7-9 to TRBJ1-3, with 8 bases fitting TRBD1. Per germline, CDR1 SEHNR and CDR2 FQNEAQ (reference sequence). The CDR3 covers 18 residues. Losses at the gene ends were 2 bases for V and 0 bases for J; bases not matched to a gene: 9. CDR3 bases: TGTGCCAGCAGCTTACAGTTTCAGGGGGCTTCCTCTGGAAACACCATATATTTT. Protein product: CASSLQFQGASSGNTIYF.

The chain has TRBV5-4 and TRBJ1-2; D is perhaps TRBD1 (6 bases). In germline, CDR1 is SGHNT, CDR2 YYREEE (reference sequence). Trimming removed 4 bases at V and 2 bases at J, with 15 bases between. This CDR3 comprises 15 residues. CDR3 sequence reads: CASSLQGGANYGYTF. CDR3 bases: TGTGCCAGCAGCCTCCAAGGGGGGGCGAACTATGGCTACACCTTC.

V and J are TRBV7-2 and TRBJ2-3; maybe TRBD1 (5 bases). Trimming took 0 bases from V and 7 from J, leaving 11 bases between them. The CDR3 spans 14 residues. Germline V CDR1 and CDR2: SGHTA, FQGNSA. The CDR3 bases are TGTGCCAGCAGCTTAGCGACCCAGGGAAATACGCAGTATTTT. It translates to CASSLATQGNTQYF.

CDR3 sequence (DNA): TGCGCCAGCAGCTTGCTAGCAGGGGCTTACGAGCAGTACTTC. Amino acids: CASSLLAGAYEQYF. This sequence joins TRBV5-1 and TRBJ2-7, with a weak D call TRBD1 (6 bases). Trimming removed 1 base from V and 4 bases from J, with 12 bases in between. The CDR3 is made up of 14 amino acids. Germline loops: CDR1 SGHRS, CDR2 YFSETQ. Looking up the rest from reference TRBV5-1 and TRBJ2-7 gives the full variable domain: KAGVTQTPRYLIKTRGQQVTLSCSPISGHRSVSWYQQTPGQGLQFLFEYFSETQRNKGNFPGRFSGRQFSNSRSEMNVSTLELGDSALYLCASSLLAGAYEQYFGPGTRLTVT.

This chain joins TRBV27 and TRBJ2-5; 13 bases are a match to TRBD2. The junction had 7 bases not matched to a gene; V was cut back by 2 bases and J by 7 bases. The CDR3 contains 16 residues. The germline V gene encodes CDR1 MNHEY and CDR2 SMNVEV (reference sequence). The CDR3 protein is CASSLPGTSGKGTQYF. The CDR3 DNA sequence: TGTGCCAGCAGTTTACCCGGGACTAGCGGGAAAGGGACCCAGTACTTC.

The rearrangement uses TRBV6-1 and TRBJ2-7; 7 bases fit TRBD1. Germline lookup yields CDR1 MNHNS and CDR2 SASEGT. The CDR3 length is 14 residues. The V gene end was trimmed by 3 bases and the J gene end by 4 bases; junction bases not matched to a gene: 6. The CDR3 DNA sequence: TGTGCCAGCAGTGAGGGTGGGACAGCTTACGAGCAGTACTTC. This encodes CASSEGGTAYEQYF.

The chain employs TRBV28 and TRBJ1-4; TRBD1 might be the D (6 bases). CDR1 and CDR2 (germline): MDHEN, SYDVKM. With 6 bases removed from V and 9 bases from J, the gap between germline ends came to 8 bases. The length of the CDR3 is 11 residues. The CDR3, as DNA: TGTGCCAGCAGCCGGGACAAAAAACTGTTTTTT. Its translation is CASSRDKKLFF.

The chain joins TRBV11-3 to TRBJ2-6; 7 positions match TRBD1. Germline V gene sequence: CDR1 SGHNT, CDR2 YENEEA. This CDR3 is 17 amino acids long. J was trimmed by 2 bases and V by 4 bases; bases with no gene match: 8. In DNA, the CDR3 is TGTGCCAGCAGCTCGGGACAGCCTGGGACTGGGGCCAACGTCCTGACTTTC. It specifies CASSSGQPGTGANVLTF.

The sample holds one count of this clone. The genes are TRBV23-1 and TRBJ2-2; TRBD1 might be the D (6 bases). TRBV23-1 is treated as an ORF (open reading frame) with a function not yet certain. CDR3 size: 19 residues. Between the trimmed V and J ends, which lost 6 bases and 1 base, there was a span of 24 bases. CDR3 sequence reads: CASSLQSKVGTLNTGELFF. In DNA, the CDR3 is TGCGCCAGCAGCCTTCAATCGAAGGTGGGGACATTGAACACCGGGGAGCTGTTTTTT.